This TCR beta chain was sequenced during a study of blood T cell repertoires in COVID-19. Study information: COVID-19 samples collected from the United States, Italy and Spain covered acute and convalescent phases. The cDNA or gDNA used as material had been derived from T cells, B-cell-depleted T cells, or PBMCs.

The CDR3 is 15 residues long. Germline values: CDR1 MGHRA, CDR2 YSYEKL. Trimming left V 4 bases short and J 5 bases short, with 15 bases between. Original processing methods: Researchers report that nucleated cell counts were estimated from reference gene primer amplification. The assay was immunoSEQ multiplex PCR, and TCRdb's table has in-frame clones only and misses some. V, J and clone size reflect that table, while D and trimming were determined from the DNA. The sample lists 75,000 to 100,000 clones; around nine tenths were seen once. Specimen: peripheral blood. The sequence was obtained from a human donor in a cohort sampled during active COVID-19. V is TRBV4-1 and J is TRBJ1-5, with D perhaps TRBD1 (6 bases). CDR3 in amino acids: CASSPFEGGDQPQHF. DNA for the CDR3: TGCGCCAGCAGCCCATTTGAGGGGGGGGATCAGCCCCAGCATTTT.